Sequencing of this TCR beta chain was carried out in a study of T cell clones after liver transplantation. Trimming took 4 bases from V and 2 from J; bases not matched to a gene: 5. Germline lookup yields CDR1 SGHNT and CDR2 YYREEE (reference sequence). This CDR3 has 14 residues. Unstimulated PBMCs were sorted into CD3+CD4+ and CD3+CD8+ populations. Only in-frame clones appear in the TCRdb table, and some are missing; sequencing was by immunoSEQ multiplex PCR. Among some 110,000 clones listed, approximately 90% were seen once. As regards this clone: The antigen is undetermined.

Study findings and constraints: Circulating graft-donor-reactive CD4 TCRbeta sequences fell significantly post-transplant in 5 of 8 subjects.

The sequencing used CD4+ T cells from blood, collected 12 months after liver transplant. The chain uses TRBV5-4 and TRBJ2-7, with 8 positions matching TRBD1. The source of this sequence is a human patient who received a liver transplant. The graft donor may have contributed some T cells. The CDR3 DNA sequence: TGTGCCAGCAGCAGGGGACAGGAGACCTACGAGCAGTACTTC. Translating it yields CASSRGQETYEQYF.